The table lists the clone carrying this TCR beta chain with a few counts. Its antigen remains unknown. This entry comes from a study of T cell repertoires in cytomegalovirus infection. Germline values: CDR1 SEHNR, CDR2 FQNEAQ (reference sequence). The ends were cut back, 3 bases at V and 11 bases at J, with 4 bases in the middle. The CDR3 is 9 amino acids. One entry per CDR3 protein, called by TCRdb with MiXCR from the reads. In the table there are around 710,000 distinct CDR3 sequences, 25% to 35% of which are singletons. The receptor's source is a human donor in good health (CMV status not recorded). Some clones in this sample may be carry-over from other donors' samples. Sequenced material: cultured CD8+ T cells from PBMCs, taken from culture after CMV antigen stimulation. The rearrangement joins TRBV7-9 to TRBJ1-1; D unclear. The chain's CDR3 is CASSFDAFF. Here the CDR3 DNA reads TGTGCCAGCAGCTTTGATGCTTTCTTT.